Described below is a single T cell receptor beta chain sequence and its context. Its specificity is not known. Full-length variable regions came from constant-region reverse primers plus semi-nested Nested Universal Primer A PCR. TCRdb itself ran the 5' RACE reads through MiXCR, one entry per CDR3 protein. The sample records about 64,000 distinct CDR3 sequences, 20% to 25% being singletons. Broader study findings: Whole repertoires were not studied in the larger cohort, only one V-J beta rearrangement. In terms of TCR gene usage, tumor memory CD4+ T cells clustered together with blood and lymph node memory CD4+ cells, as well as with lymph node naive CD4+ cells. Tumor Tregs overlapped most with tumor, then blood, naive CD4+ cells.

The CDR3 sequence is 17 residues long. In germline, CDR1 is SGHTA, CDR2 FQGNSA. V gave up 5 bases and J gave up 4 bases; unmatched junction bases: 10. The TCR comes from a female donor with breast cancer. The sample consisted of memory CD4+ T cells sorted from a lymph node. This sample's subset: memory CD4+ T cells, CD4+CD45RO+CD25-. The rearrangement links TRBV7-2 to TRBJ2-2; 10 positions agree with TRBD1. The CDR3 reads CASSPPVGTGATGELFF. CDR3 nucleotides: TGTGCCAGCAGCCCCCCGGTCGGGACAGGGGCCACCGGGGAGCTGTTTTTT.